Below, one TCR beta chain is given with its context. Germline values: CDR1 MNHNS, CDR2 SASEGT. V lost 1 base to trimming and J lost 6 bases; unmatched junction nucleotides: 4. CDR3 length: 15 amino acids. Assay used: immunoSEQ multiplex PCR; TCRdb lists only in-frame clones, some missing. Among 25,000 to 40,000 clones listed, 82% were seen once. The sample comes from a study of OX40 agonist ivuxolimab in advanced cancers. The sample consisted of CD4+ or CD8+ T cells sorted from blood, taken in a trial of the OX40 agonist ivuxolimab. The receptor comes from an adult with an advanced solid tumor such as melanoma, head and neck, liver or kidney cancer. This chain uses TRBV6-1 with TRBJ2-1; 9 bases align to TRBD2. CDR3 protein: CASSEESSGANEQFF. As DNA, the CDR3 is TGTGCCAGCAGTGAAGAGTCTAGCGGGGCCAATGAGCAGTTCTTC.